The 15 T cell receptor beta chains in this list originate from one sample, sequenced in a study of blood T cells in healthy people across ages. PCR was performed a second time for about 7 to 11 cycles using a sample-barcoded 5' primer and a J-beta primer mix. TCRdb re-derived calls from the 5' RACE reads in MiXCR, one entry per CDR3 protein. The top ten hold roughly 10% of the sample, which has about 840,000 distinct CDR3 sequences, about 29% seen once. This sample was also put to use in a study of T cells of mothers and their children.

The sample consisted of blood. These receptors all stem from a woman aged 40 to 50 in good health.

There are a few counts of this clonotype. The V gene is TRBV14, the J gene TRBJ1-2; unclear D gene. V gave up 1 base and J gave up 4 bases, with 13 bases separating them. The CDR3 loop spans 15 amino acids. Germline CDR1 is SGHDN and CDR2 is FVKESK. In nucleotides, the CDR3 is TGTGCCAGCAGCCAAGTTCAGGCCACGGGCTATGGCTACACCTTC. This gives the protein CASSQVQATGYGYTF.

This clonotype was picked up a small number of times. The chain joins TRBV28 to TRBJ1-5; 10 positions match TRBD1. The CDR3 totals 15 residues. Trimming at V came to 5 bases and at J to 5 bases, leaving 6 bases not matched to a gene. Germline CDR1 and CDR2: MDHEN and SYDVKM. This CDR3 reads CASSPWTGGDQPQHF. For the CDR3, the DNA is TGTGCCAGCAGTCCTTGGACAGGGGGGGATCAGCCCCAGCATTTT.

The table lists this clonotype with a count of one. The rearrangement uses TRBV2 and TRBJ2-7, with 7 bases aligning to TRBD1. The CDR3 covers 13 residues. In germline, CDR1 is SNHLY, CDR2 FYNNEI. The V and J ends lost 7 bases and 3 bases, in that order; junction bases with no gene match: 6. DNA for the CDR3: TGTGCCAGCAATGCAGGGGGTATCTACGAGCAGTACTTC. This translates into CASNAGGIYEQYF. The full variable domain, rest sourced from reference TRBV2 and TRBJ2-7, is EPEVTQTPSHQVTQMGQEVILRCVPISNHLYFYWYRQILGQKVEFLVSFYNNEISEKSEIFDDQFSVERPDGSNFTLKIRSTKLEDSAMYFCASNAGGIYEQYFGPGTRLTVT.

The chain carries TRBV5-5 and TRBJ2-2; 8 bases map to TRBD1. The CDR3 has 16 amino acids. V was pared by 4 bases and J by 0 bases, with 5 bases of the junction left unmatched. The V gene's germline CDR1 is SGHKS and CDR2 YYEKEE (reference sequence). In DNA form, the CDR3 reads TGTGCCAGCAGCCAAGGGACAGGCGCGAACACCGGGGAGCTGTTTTTT. Translating it yields CASSQGTGANTGELFF.

This clonotype has more than one count but fewer than ten. This CDR3 reads CASSYSQGASSPLHF. CDR3 DNA sequence: TGTGCCAGCAGTTACTCCCAGGGGGCGAGCTCACCCCTCCACTTT. The chain uses TRBV6-5 and TRBJ1-6; 8 positions agree with TRBD1. V dropped 0 bases and J dropped 10; count of bases not matched to a gene: 5. The CDR3 loop spans 15 amino acids. Germline-derived CDR1 and CDR2 are MNHEY and SVGAGI.

This clonotype was seen many times. The genes are TRBV27 and TRBJ2-1; no reliable D call. The CDR3 extends over 12 amino acids. Germline CDR1 is MNHEY and CDR2 is SMNVEV (reference sequence). The germline V and J ends were trimmed by 0 bases and 10 bases, with 7 bases remaining between them. The CDR3 coding sequence is TGTGCCAGCAGTTTATCCCGTGGGGAGCAGTTCTTC. Amino acid sequence: CASSLSRGEQFF.

The table lists this clonotype with a few counts. The chain uses TRBV7-2 and TRBJ1-5; 8 bases are shared with TRBD1. The V segment lost 1 base and the J segment 8 bases; nucleotides outside the gene matches: 4. The CDR3 runs to 14 residues. Germline lookup yields CDR1 SGHTA and CDR2 FQGNSA. The DNA of the CDR3 is TGTGCCAGCAGCTTAGGGACAGGGTGGAAGCCCCAGCATTTT. This codes for CASSLGTGWKPQHF.

The sample holds one count of this clonotype. The V call is TRBV7-2, the J call TRBJ2-1; 12 bases match TRBD2. CDR1 and CDR2 from the germline V gene are SGHTA and FQGNSA. The ends lost 8 bases at V and 8 bases at J; junction bases unmatched: 10. This CDR3 region has 15 residues. CDR3 in amino acids: CASSVPTSGGYEQFF. CDR3 nucleotide sequence: TGTGCCAGCTCCGTCCCGACTAGCGGGGGCTATGAGCAGTTCTTC.

Many counts were recorded for this clonotype. The chain is built from TRBV9 and TRBJ2-3, with TRBD2 matching 11 bases. V dropped 0 bases and J dropped 7; count of bases not matched to a gene: 7. CDR3 length equals 16 residues. CDR1 is SGDLS, CDR2 YYNGEE, per germline. The CDR3 spells CASSVGTSGGTNTQYF. Written as DNA, the CDR3 is TGTGCCAGCAGCGTAGGAACTAGCGGGGGTACAAATACGCAGTATTTT.

This clonotype was seen a few times. The chain carries TRBV12-3 or TRBV12-4 and TRBJ2-3; D is possibly TRBD1 (5 bases). V lost 7 bases and J lost 0, with 17 bases in between. The CDR3 is 16 amino acids. The CDR3 region is CASTFGASLSTDTQYF. The CDR3 DNA follows: TGTGCCAGCACTTTTGGGGCTAGTCTTAGCACAGATACGCAGTATTTT.

The chain carries TRBV7-9 and TRBJ1-4; D may be TRBD1 (5 bases). Germline V gene lookup returns CDR1 SEHNR and CDR2 FQNEAQ (reference sequence). This CDR3 has 14 amino acids. V shed 5 bases and J shed 5 bases, with 12 bases lying between them. CDR3 DNA: TGTGCCAGCAGCACCGGACACAGGAATGAAAAACTGTTTTTT. This sequence encodes CASSTGHRNEKLFF.

V is TRBV19 and J is TRBJ2-1, with TRBD2 matching 9 bases. The CDR3 sequence is 15 residues long. With V trimmed by 6 bases and J by 3 bases, 6 bases remained unmatched. Germline lookup yields CDR1 LNHDA and CDR2 SQIVND (reference sequence). As DNA, the CDR3 is TGTGCCAGTAGAGGGGCGGGGGGGGTCTACAATGAGCAGTTCTTC. The encoded protein is CASRGAGGVYNEQFF.

This chain uses TRBV4-1 with TRBJ1-2; D is possibly TRBD1 (5 bases). The CDR3 contains 17 residues. Trimming cost V 0 bases and J 4 bases, with 18 bases left between them. CDR1 and CDR2 from the germline V gene are MGHRA and YSYEKL. The CDR3 DNA reads as TGCGCCAGCAGCCAAGAGGGGCCGGGGGAATCTCTCTATGGCTACACCTTC. Translation gives CASSQEGPGESLYGYTF.

The rearrangement links TRBV6-5 to TRBJ1-2; D is ambiguous. CDR1 and CDR2 (germline): MNHEY, SVGAGI. The CDR3 runs to 14 residues. Between the trimmed V and J ends, which lost 2 bases and 0 bases, there was a span of 7 bases. The CDR3 is CASSYGATNYGYTF. The CDR3 nucleotides read TGTGCCAGCAGTTACGGAGCGACTAACTATGGCTACACCTTC.

The J gene is TRBJ2-1, the V gene TRBV4-3; 7 nucleotides line up with TRBD1. This CDR3 region has 14 residues. The V gene's germline CDR1 is LGHNA and CDR2 YSLEER. Germline trimming cut 4 bases from V and 10 bases from J; bases unmatched to any gene: 10. The CDR3 is CASSPLATGEEQFF. In DNA, the CDR3 is TGCGCCAGCAGCCCGCTTGCCACAGGGGAAGAGCAGTTCTTC.